This entry lists 23 T cell receptor beta chains sequenced from one sample in a study of regulatory T cells in long-lasting Graves disease. The time point: newly diagnosed GD, antithyroid drugs for less than 3 months. RNA isolated from PBMCs was used to make the TCR library. The TCR beta library used iRepertoire HTBI primers with Arm-PCR amplification of CDR3. One entry per CDR3 protein results from TCRdb running MiXCR on the multiplex PCR reads. The sample has over 500,000 distinct CDR3 sequences; approximately 15% are singletons. This sample also appeared in a second study, on T cells in Graves' hyperthyroidism and ophthalmopathy.

The input for sequencing was peripheral blood mononuclear cells (PBMCs), taken at new diagnosis, from a patient treated with antithyroid drugs. These receptors were obtained from a woman in her 30s with Graves disease.

This clonotype has only a few counts. The chain uses TRBV6-1 and TRBJ2-1; a weak D match, TRBD1 (6 bases). In germline, CDR1 is MNHNS, CDR2 SASEGT. Trimming shortened V by 6 bases and J by 8 bases, and 17 bases separated the two germline ends. The CDR3 runs 14 residues. CDR3: CASSLTGTGYEQFF. CDR3 sequence (DNA): TGTGCCAGCAGCTTAACGGGAACAGGGTATGAGCAGTTCTTC.

The rearrangement uses TRBV18 and TRBJ1-3; 9 nucleotides align to TRBD1. The CDR3 spans 18 residues. Germline CDR1 reads KGHSH; CDR2 reads LQKENI. With V trimmed by 1 base and J by 2 bases, 9 bases remained unmatched. CDR3 residues: CASSPLGQGNSAGNTIYF. CDR3 sequence (DNA): TGTGCCAGCTCACCACTGGGACAGGGTAATTCGGCTGGAAACACCATATATTTT.

CDR3 coding DNA: TGTGCCAGCAGCTTACAGGGGGCCTTTAATGAAAAACTGTTTTTT. Protein product: CASSLQGAFNEKLFF. The chain couples TRBV7-9 to TRBJ1-4; TRBD1 matches 8 bases. This CDR3 spans 15 amino acids. J was trimmed by 4 bases and V by 2 bases; bases with no gene match: 3. Germline lookup yields CDR1 SEHNR and CDR2 FQNEAQ (reference sequence).

The chain's CDR3 is CASRPGQGDYEQYF. CDR3 coding DNA: TGTGCCAGCAGACCGGGACAGGGAGACTACGAGCAGTACTTC. The V call is TRBV27, the J call TRBJ2-7; 9 bases align to TRBD1. This CDR3 comprises 14 residues. The V segment lost 6 bases and the J segment 3 bases; nucleotides outside the gene matches: 6. From germline, CDR1 is MNHEY and CDR2 SMNVEV (reference sequence).

To note about this clonotype: This clone may be a read error of a much larger clone one base away. The chain carries TRBV5-1 and TRBJ1-2, with 7 bases identical to TRBD1. The germline CDR1 and CDR2 sequences are SGHRS and YFSETQ. The CDR3 runs to 13 residues. With V trimmed by 0 bases and J by 6 bases, 2 bases remained unmatched. The CDR3 coding sequence is TGCGCCAGCAGCTTGGAGGGGGCGGATGGCTACACCTTC. Protein: CASSLEGADGYTF. The variable domain in full, with the rest retrieved from reference TRBV5-1 and TRBJ1-2, is KAGVTQTPRYLIKTRGQQVTLSCSPISGHRSVSWYQQTPGQGLQFLFEYFSETQRNKGNFPGRFSGRQFSNSRSEMNVSTLELGDSALYLCASSLEGADGYTFGSGTRLTVV.

This clonotype was seen more than once but under ten times. The chain uses TRBV7-3 and TRBJ2-1; TRBD2 is a possible D gene (6 bases). The ends were cut back, 5 bases at V and 9 bases at J, with 20 bases in the middle. The germline V gene encodes CDR1 SGHTA and CDR2 FQGTGA. The CDR3 extends over 15 amino acids. CDR3 residues: CASSATVLASSEQFF. The CDR3 DNA reads TGTGCCAGCAGCGCAACTGTACTAGCTTCGTCTGAGCAGTTCTTC.

CDR3 nucleotide sequence: TGTGCCAGCAGTTTCGGGACCTCGGTTGCAGATACGCAGTATTTT. It specifies CASSFGTSVADTQYF. V usage is TRBV6-2 or TRBV6-3 and J usage is TRBJ2-3; either TRBD1 or TRBD2 may supply D (5 bases each). This CDR3 spans 15 amino acids. Trimming cost V 4 bases and J 4 bases, with 15 bases left between them. Germline CDR1 MNHEY, CDR2 SVGEGT.

The J gene is TRBJ1-6, the V gene TRBV6-1; 7 bases map to TRBD1. V gave up 6 bases and J gave up 7 bases; unmatched junction bases: 12. The CDR3 is made up of 16 amino acids. Germline V lookup: CDR1 MNHNS, CDR2 SASEGT. CDR3 amino acids: CASRGFRDSSNSPLHF. CDR3 sequence (DNA): TGTGCCAGCAGAGGATTTCGGGACAGTTCCAATTCACCCCTCCACTTT.

This chain uses TRBV4-1 with TRBJ1-6, with D possibly TRBD1 on 5 matching bases. The germline CDR1 and CDR2 sequences are MGHRA and YSYEKL. The V end was cut by 1 base, the J end by 6 bases, with 7 bases between. The CDR3 runs to 14 residues. The CDR3 is CASSQGQSNSPLHF. The CDR3 coding sequence is TGCGCCAGCAGCCAAGGACAGAGTAATTCACCCCTCCACTTT.

This clonotype was observed many times. The CDR3 DNA follows: TGTGCCAGTAGGTCGACACTTAACACTGAAGCTTTCTTT. Protein product: CASRSTLNTEAFF. The chain recombines TRBV19 with TRBJ1-1; D call uncertain. The CDR3 totals 13 residues. V lost 6 bases and J lost 2, with 10 bases in between. The germline V gene encodes CDR1 LNHDA and CDR2 SQIVND (reference sequence).

There are many counts of this clonotype. CDR3 residues: CAIRRDLTVEAFF. CDR3 nucleotides: TGTGCCATAAGGAGGGACCTCACTGTTGAAGCTTTCTTT. The chain joins TRBV28 to TRBJ1-1; D possibly corresponds to TRBD1 (5 bases). V gave up 10 bases and J gave up 7 bases, with 19 bases separating them. Per germline, CDR1 MDHEN and CDR2 SYDVKM. This CDR3 is 13 amino acids long.

This clonotype has just a few counts. The chain recombines TRBV28 with TRBJ2-7, with unresolved D. CDR3 length equals 15 residues. V lost 7 bases and J lost 2, with 18 bases in between. Looked up from germline, CDR1 is MDHEN and CDR2 is SYDVKM. The DNA for the CDR3 is TGTGCCAGCACCCAACTTTCCCCCTTTACCTACGAGCAGTACTTC. This gives the protein CASTQLSPFTYEQYF.

This clonotype was picked up many times. The chain recombines TRBV28 with TRBJ2-5; D may be TRBD2 (6 bases). Trimming took 7 bases from V and 5 from J, leaving 17 bases between them. In germline, CDR1 is MDHEN, CDR2 SYDVKM. The CDR3 has 14 amino acids. The CDR3 sequence: CASIPLTGLETQYF. Here the CDR3 DNA reads TGTGCCAGCATCCCTTTAACGGGACTTGAGACCCAGTACTTC.

This clonotype was observed a handful of times. The chain carries TRBV10-3 and TRBJ2-6; D call uncertain. Trimming shortened V by 0 bases and J by 0 bases, and 9 bases separated the two germline ends. There are 17 residues in the CDR3. Germline loops: CDR1 ENHRY, CDR2 SYGVKD. The CDR3 loop reads CAISESVEFSGANVLTF. CDR3 nucleotides: TGTGCCATCAGTGAGTCGGTGGAGTTCTCTGGGGCCAACGTCCTGACTTTC.

The V and J genes are TRBV20-1 and TRBJ2-5, with 12 bases fitting TRBD1. This CDR3 has 16 residues. Trimming at V came to 6 bases and at J to 4 bases, leaving 12 bases not matched to a gene. From germline, CDR1 is DFQATT and CDR2 SNEGSKA (reference sequence). CDR3 nucleotides: TGCAGTGCCTCCACTCCGGGACAGGGGGCGGGAGAGACCCAGTACTTC. Protein: CSASTPGQGAGETQYF.

The chain's CDR3 is CSASGDNSGNTIYF. The CDR3, as DNA: TGCAGTGCTAGTGGGGACAACTCTGGAAACACCATATATTTT. This rearrangement joins TRBV20-1 to TRBJ1-3, with D possibly TRBD1 on 6 matching bases. The V end lost 3 bases, the J end lost 0 bases, and 9 bases lay between the germline ends. Germline values: CDR1 DFQATT, CDR2 SNEGSKA (reference sequence). The CDR3 runs to 14 residues.

Comment on this clonotype: The CDR3 carries no conserved terminal phenylalanine or tryptophan, so it likely arises from a read error. The rearrangement uses TRBV5-4 and TRBJ2-1, with 10 bases lining up with TRBD2. V lost 5 bases, J lost 6 bases, and 8 bases stayed unmatched. Germline values: CDR1 SGHNT, CDR2 YYREEE (reference sequence). The CDR3 runs to 15 residues. The CDR3 is CASSSAASGSNEQFL. As DNA, the CDR3 is TGTGCCAGCAGTTCGGCGGCTAGCGGGAGCAATGAGCAGTTCCTC.

Ten or more counts support this clonotype. CDR3 amino acids: CASSFIGVEQFF. The CDR3 DNA reads TGTGCCAGCAGCTTTATCGGGGTTGAGCAGTTCTTC. The chain links TRBV7-2 to TRBJ2-1, with D possibly TRBD2 on 5 matching bases. The germline V gene encodes CDR1 SGHTA and CDR2 FQGNSA. The CDR3 consists of 12 residues. The V gene lost 3 bases and the J gene lost 9 bases, with 9 bases spanning the gap.

This clonotype was recorded many times. V and J are TRBV5-1 and TRBJ2-1, with TRBD1 identical over 7 bases. The V and J ends lost 1 base and 5 bases, in that order; junction bases with no gene match: 9. Looked up from germline, CDR1 is SGHRS and CDR2 is YFSETQ. The CDR3 sequence is 16 residues long. The CDR3 protein is CASSLTTGTVDNEQFF. CDR3 sequence (DNA): TGCGCCAGCAGCTTGACGACCGGGACAGTAGACAATGAGCAGTTCTTC.

The table lists this clonotype with a few counts. This sequence joins TRBV20-1 and TRBJ1-2, with D perhaps TRBD1 (6 bases). V was shortened by 2 bases and J by 1 base, with 14 bases between the two germline ends. The CDR3 totals 15 residues. Germline-derived CDR1 and CDR2 are DFQATT and SNEGSKA (reference sequence). CDR3 coding DNA: TGCAGTGCTAGACCAGGGGTACAGGGTAACTATGGCTACACCTTC. It specifies CSARPGVQGNYGYTF.

This clonotype has ten or more counts. The rearrangement links TRBV28 to TRBJ1-1; D gene unclear. The CDR3 totals 14 residues. From germline, CDR1 is MDHEN and CDR2 SYDVKM. The V and J ends lost 6 bases and 3 bases respectively, with 14 bases between them. Here the CDR3 DNA reads TGTGCCAGCAGAACAGAGTACGAGTACACTGAAGCTTTCTTT. Translating gives CASRTEYEYTEAFF.

The rearrangement uses TRBV6-2 or TRBV6-3 and TRBJ2-1; tentative D call: TRBD2 (5 bases). V was shortened by 0 bases and J by 0 bases, with 18 bases between the two germline ends. This CDR3 comprises 19 residues. Germline loops: CDR1 MNHEY, CDR2 SVGEGT. The CDR3 is CASSYSGSRVLSSYNEQFF. CDR3 in DNA: TGTGCCAGCAGTTACTCGGGCTCGCGGGTCTTAAGCTCCTACAATGAGCAGTTCTTC.

This chain links TRBV20-1 with TRBJ2-5; D is unclear. There are 10 residues in the CDR3. Germline-derived CDR1 and CDR2 are DFQATT and SNEGSKA (reference sequence). The CDR3 here is CSPRVETQYF. The CDR3 nucleotides are TGCAGCCCTCGAGTTGAGACCCAGTACTTC.